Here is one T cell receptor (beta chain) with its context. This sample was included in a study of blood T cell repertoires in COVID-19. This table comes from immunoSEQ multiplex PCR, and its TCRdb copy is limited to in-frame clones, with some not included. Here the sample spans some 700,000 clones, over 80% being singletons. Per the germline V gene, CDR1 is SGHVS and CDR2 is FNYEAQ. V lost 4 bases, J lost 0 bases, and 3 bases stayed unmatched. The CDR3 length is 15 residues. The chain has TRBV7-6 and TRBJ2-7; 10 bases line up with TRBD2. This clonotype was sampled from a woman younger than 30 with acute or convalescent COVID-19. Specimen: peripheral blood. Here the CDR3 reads CASSSPSGGSYEQYF. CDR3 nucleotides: TGTGCCAGCAGCTCCCCTAGCGGGGGCTCCTACGAGCAGTACTTC.